Sequencing of this T cell receptor beta chain was carried out in a study of cytomegalovirus exposure and HLA in healthy donors. PCR employed 60 Vbeta and 13 Jbeta primers. Clones were read by immunoSEQ multiplex PCR, and TCRdb kept only the in-frame ones, dropping some. In the table there are approximately 150,000 clones, roughly 63% of which are singletons. In the case of this clone: Its antigen remains unidentified.

Study conclusions and caveats: It was taken for granted in presence/absence analyses that sequencing depth across donors was roughly uniform.

The length of the CDR3 is 15 residues. The ends were cut back, 1 base at V and 6 bases at J, with 13 bases in the middle. CDR1 SGHVS and CDR2 FQNEAQ come from the germline V gene. The sequence derives from a woman aged 55-70 years in good health and CMV-seropositive. The chain links TRBV7-8 to TRBJ1-5; D is possibly TRBD1 (5 bases). What was sequenced was PBMCs. The CDR3 reads CASSLVGGRSQPQHF. The CDR3 DNA reads as TGTGCCAGCAGCTTAGTGGGGGGTAGGAGTCAGCCCCAGCATTTT.